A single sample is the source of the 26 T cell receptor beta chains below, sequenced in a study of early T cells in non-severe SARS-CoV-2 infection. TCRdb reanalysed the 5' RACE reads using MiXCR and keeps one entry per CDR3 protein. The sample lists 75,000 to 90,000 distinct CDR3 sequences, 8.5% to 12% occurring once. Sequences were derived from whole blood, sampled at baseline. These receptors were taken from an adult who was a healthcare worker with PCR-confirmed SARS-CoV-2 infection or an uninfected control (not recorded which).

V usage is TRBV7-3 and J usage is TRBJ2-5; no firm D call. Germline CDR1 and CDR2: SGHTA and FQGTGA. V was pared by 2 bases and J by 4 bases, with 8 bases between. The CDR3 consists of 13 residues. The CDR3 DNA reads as TGTGCCAGCAGCTTATCATTTGCAGAGACCCAGTACTTC. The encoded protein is CASSLSFAETQYF.

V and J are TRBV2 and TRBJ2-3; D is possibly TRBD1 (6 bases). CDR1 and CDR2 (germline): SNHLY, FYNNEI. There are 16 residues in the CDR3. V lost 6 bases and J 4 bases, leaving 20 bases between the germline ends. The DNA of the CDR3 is TGTGCCAGCAGAGGTCGCCGTAGGGGGAAAGCAGATACGCAGTATTTT. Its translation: CASRGRRRGKADTQYF.

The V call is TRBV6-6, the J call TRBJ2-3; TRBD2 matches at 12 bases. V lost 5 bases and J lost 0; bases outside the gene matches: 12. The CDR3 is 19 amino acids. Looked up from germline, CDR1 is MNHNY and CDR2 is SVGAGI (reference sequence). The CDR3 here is CASSRLAGVPSASTDTQYF. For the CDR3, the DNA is TGTGCCAGCAGTAGACTAGCGGGGGTGCCCTCAGCAAGCACAGATACGCAGTATTTT.

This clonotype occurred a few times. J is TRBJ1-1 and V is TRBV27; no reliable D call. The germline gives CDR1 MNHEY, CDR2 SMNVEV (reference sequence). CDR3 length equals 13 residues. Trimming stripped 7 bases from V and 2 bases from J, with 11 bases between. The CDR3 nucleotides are TGTGCCAGCACCGGAGGGCTAAACACTGAAGCTTTCTTT. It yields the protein CASTGGLNTEAFF.

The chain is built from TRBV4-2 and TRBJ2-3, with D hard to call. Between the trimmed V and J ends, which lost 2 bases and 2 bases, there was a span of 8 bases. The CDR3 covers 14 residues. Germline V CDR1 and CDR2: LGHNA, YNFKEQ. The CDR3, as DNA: TGTGCCAGCAGCCAACCTCGGAACACAGATACGCAGTATTTT. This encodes CASSQPRNTDTQYF.

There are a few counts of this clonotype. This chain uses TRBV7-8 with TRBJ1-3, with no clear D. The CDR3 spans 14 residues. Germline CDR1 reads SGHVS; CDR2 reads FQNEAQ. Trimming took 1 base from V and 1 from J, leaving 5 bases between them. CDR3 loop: CASSLGTSGNTIYF. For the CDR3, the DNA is TGTGCCAGCAGCTTAGGGACTTCTGGAAACACCATATATTTT. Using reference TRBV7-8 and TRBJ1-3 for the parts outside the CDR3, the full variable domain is GAGVSQSPRYKVAKRGQDVALRCDPISGHVSLFWYQQALGQGPEFLTYFQNEAQLDKSGLPSDRFFAERPEGSVSTLKIQRTQQEDSAVYLCASSLGTSGNTIYFGEGSWLTVV.

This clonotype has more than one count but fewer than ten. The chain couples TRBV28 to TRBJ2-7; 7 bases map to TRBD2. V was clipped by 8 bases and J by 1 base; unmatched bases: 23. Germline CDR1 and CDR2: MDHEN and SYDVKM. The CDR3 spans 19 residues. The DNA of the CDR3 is TGTGCCAGCCCCGCGGGACTAAGTCCCGCCACATCAAAATCCTACGAGCAGTACTTC. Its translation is CASPAGLSPATSKSYEQYF.

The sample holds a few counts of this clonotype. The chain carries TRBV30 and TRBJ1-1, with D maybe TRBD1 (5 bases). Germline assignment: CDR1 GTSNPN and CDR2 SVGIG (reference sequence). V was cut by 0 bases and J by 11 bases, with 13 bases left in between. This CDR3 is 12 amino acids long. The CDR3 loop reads CAWSVQVGQAFF. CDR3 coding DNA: TGTGCCTGGAGTGTACAGGTGGGTCAGGCTTTCTTT.

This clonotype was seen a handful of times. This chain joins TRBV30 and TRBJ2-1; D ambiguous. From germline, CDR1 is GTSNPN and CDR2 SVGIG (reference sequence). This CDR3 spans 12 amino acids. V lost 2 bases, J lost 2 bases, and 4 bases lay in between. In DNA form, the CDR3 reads TGTGCCTGGAGTACGGCCTACAATGAGCAGTTCTTC. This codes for CAWSTAYNEQFF. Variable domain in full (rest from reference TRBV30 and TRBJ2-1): SQTIHQWPATLVQPVGSPLSLECTVEGTSNPNLYWYRQAAGRGLQLLFYSVGIGQISSEVPQNLSASRPQDRQFILSSKKLLLSDSGFYLCAWSTAYNEQFFGPGTRLTVL.

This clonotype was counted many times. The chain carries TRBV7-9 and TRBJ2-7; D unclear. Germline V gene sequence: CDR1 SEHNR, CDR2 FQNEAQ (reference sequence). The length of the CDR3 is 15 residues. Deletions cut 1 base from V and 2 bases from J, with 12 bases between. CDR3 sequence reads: CASSLERPRTYEQYF. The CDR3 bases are TGTGCCAGCAGCTTAGAGAGACCGCGAACCTACGAGCAGTACTTC.

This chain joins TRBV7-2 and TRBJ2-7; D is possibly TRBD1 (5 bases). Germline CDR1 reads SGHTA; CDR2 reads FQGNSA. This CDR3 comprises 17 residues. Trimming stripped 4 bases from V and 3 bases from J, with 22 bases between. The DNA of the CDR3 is TGTGCCAGCAGCTCAAGAACAGGCTTCATATCTGACTACGAGCAGTACTTC. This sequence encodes CASSSRTGFISDYEQYF.

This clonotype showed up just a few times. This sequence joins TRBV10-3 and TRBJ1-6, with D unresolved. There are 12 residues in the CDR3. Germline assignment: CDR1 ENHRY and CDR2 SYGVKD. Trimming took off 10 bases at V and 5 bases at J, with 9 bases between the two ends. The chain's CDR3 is CATGPNNSPLHF. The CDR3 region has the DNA TGTGCCACCGGACCGAATAATTCACCCCTCCACTTT.

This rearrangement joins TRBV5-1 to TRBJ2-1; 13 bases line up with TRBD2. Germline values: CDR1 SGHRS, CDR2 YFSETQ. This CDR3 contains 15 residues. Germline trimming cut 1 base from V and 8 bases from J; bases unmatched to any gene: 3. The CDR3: CASSLITSGRDEQFF. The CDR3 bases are TGCGCCAGCAGCTTGATAACTAGCGGGAGGGATGAGCAGTTCTTC.

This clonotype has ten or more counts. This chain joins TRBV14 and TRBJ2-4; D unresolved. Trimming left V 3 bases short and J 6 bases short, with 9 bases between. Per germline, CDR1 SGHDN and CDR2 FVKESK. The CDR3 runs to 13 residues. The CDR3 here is CASSHSWGNIQYF. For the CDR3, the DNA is TGTGCCAGCAGCCATTCTTGGGGAAACATTCAGTACTTC.

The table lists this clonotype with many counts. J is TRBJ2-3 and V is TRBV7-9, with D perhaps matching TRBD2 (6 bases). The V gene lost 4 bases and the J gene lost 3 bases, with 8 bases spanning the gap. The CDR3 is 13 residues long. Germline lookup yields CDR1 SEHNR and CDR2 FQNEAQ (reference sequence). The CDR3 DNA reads TGTGCCAGCAGCTCGGAGGGAACAGATACGCAGTATTTT. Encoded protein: CASSSEGTDTQYF.

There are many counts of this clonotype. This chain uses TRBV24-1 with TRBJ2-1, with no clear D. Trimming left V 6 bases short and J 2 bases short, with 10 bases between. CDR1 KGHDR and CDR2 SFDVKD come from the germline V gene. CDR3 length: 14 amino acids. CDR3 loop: CATSLSGTYNEQFF. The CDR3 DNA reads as TGTGCCACCAGTCTCTCTGGGACCTACAATGAGCAGTTCTTC.

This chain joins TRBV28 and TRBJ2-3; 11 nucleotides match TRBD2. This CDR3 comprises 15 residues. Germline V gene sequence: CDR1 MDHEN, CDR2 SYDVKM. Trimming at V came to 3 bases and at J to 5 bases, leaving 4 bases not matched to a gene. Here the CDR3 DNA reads TGTGCCAGCAGTTTGACTAGCGGGAAGGTAGATACGCAGTATTTT. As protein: CASSLTSGKVDTQYF.

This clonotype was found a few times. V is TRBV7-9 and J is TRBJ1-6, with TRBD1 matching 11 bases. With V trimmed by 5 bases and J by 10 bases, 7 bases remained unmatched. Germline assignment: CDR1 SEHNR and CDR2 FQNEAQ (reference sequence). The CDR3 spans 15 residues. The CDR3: CASSRGQGVDSPLHF. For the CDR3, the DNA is TGTGCCAGCAGCAGGGGACAGGGGGTTGACTCACCCCTCCACTTT.

CDR3 amino acids: CASTTAPVYGYTF. Here the CDR3 DNA reads TGTGCCAGTACTACGGCGCCGGTCTATGGCTACACCTTC. This sequence joins TRBV19 and TRBJ1-2, with D uncertain. The CDR3 is 13 residues long. The V gene's germline CDR1 is LNHDA and CDR2 SQIVND (reference sequence). V was cut by 7 bases and J by 4 bases, with 13 bases left in between.

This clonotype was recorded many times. The CDR3 here is CASSIRGRSNQPQHF. Written as DNA, the CDR3 is TGTGCCAGTAGTATACGGGGGAGAAGCAATCAGCCCCAGCATTTT. This chain uses TRBV19 with TRBJ1-5; a weak D match, TRBD1 (5 bases). The germline V gene encodes CDR1 LNHDA and CDR2 SQIVND (reference sequence). Trimming shortened V by 2 bases and J by 1 base, and 9 bases separated the two germline ends. The CDR3 extends over 15 amino acids.

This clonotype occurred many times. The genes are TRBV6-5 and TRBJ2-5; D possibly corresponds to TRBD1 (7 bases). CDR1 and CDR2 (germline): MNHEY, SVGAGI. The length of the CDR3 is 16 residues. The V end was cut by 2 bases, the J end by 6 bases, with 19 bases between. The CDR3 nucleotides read TGTGCCAGCAGTTACCTTCCCACAGCAGGGGGGCAGACCCAGTACTTC. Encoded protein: CASSYLPTAGGQTQYF.

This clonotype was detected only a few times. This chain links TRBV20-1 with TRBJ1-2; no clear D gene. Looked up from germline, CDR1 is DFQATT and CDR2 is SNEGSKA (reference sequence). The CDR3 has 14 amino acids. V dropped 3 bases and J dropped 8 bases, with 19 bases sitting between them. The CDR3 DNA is TGCAGTGCTAGGGCCCTCGGAGGCATGGGGGGCTACACCTTC. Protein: CSARALGGMGGYTF.

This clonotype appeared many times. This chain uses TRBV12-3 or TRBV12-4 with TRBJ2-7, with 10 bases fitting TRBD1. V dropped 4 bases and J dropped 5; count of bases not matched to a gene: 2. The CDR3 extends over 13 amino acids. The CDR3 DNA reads TGTGCCAGCAGTTCCGGGACAGGGGACGAGCAGTACTTC. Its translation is CASSSGTGDEQYF.

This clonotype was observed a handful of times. The CDR3: CSARVREYNEQFF. The CDR3 DNA sequence: TGCAGTGCTAGGGTCCGGGAATACAATGAGCAGTTCTTC. The chain links TRBV20-1 to TRBJ2-1; possibly TRBD2 for D (5 bases). Germline V gives CDR1 DFQATT, CDR2 SNEGSKA (reference sequence). The CDR3 extends over 13 amino acids. The V gene lost 3 bases and the J gene lost 4 bases, with 10 bases spanning the gap.

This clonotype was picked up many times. Here the CDR3 DNA reads TGTGCCAGCAGCTCCCCGGACAGGGTGAGAGAGACCCAGTACTTC. It encodes CASSSPDRVRETQYF. This rearrangement joins TRBV7-9 to TRBJ2-5; TRBD1 aligns across 8 bases. V shed 4 bases, J shed 4 bases, and the junction held 8 bases outside the gene matches. CDR1 SEHNR and CDR2 FQNEAQ come from the germline V gene (reference sequence). This CDR3 region has 15 residues.

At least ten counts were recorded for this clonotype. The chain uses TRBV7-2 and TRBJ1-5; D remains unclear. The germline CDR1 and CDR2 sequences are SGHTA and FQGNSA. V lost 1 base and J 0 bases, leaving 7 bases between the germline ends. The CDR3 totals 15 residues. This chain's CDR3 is CASSLGGSSNQPQHF. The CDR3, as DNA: TGTGCCAGCAGCTTAGGCGGAAGTAGCAATCAGCCCCAGCATTTT.